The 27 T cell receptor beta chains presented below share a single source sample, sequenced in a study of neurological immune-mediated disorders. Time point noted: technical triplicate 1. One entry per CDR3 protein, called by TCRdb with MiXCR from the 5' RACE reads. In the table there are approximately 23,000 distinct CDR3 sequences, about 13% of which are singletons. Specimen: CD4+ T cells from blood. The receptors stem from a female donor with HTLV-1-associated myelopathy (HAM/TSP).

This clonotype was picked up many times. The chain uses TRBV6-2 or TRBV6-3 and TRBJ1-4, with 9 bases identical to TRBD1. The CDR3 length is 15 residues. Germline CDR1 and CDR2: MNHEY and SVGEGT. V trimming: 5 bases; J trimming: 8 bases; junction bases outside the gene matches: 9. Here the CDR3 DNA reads TGTGCCAGCAGTCTTTCTACAGGGGGCAGAGAAAAACTGTTTTTT. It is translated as CASSLSTGGREKLFF.

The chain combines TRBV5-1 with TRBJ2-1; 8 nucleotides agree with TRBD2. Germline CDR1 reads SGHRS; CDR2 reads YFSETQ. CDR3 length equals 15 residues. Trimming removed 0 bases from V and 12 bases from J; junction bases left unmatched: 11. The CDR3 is CASSLGSGGTMGQFF. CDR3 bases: TGCGCCAGCAGCTTGGGCAGCGGGGGCACCATGGGGCAGTTCTTC.

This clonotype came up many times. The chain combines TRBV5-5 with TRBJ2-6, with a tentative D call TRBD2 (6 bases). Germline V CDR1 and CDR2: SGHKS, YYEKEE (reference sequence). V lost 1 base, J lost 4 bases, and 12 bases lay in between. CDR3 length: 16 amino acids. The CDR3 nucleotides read TGTGCCAGCAGCTTGCTGGGAGGTGGAGGGGCCAACGTCCTGACTTTC. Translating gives CASSLLGGGGANVLTF. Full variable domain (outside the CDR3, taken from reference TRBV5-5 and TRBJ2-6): DAGVTQSPTHLIKTRGQQVTLRCSPISGHKSVSWYQQVLGQGPQFIFQYYEKEERGRGNFPDRFSARQFPNYSSELNVNALLLGDSALYLCASSLLGGGGANVLTFGAGSRLTVL.

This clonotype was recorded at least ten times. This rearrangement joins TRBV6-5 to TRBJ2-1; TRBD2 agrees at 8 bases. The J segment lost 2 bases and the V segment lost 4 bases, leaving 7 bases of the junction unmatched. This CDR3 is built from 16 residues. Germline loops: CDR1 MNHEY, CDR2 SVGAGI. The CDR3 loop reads CASSSQQGLAYNEQFF. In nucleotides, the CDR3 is TGTGCCAGCAGTTCCCAGCAGGGACTAGCCTACAATGAGCAGTTCTTC.

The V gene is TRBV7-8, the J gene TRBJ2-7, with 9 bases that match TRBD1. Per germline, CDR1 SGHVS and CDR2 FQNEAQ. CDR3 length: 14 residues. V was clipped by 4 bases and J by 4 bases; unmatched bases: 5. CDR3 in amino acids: CASSWDREGYEQYF. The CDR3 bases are TGTGCCAGCAGCTGGGACAGGGAGGGTTACGAGCAGTACTTC.

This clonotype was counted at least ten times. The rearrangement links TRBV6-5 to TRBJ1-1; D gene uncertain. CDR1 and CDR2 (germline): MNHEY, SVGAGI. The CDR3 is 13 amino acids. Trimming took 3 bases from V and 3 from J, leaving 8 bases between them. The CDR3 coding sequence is TGTGCCAGCAGTTATGACGGGGACACTGAAGCTTTCTTT. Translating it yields CASSYDGDTEAFF.

In DNA, the CDR3 is TGCAGTGCCACCGGGACAGAGACTTACGAGCAGTACTTC. Translation gives CSATGTETYEQYF. This rearrangement joins TRBV20-1 to TRBJ2-7, with 7 bases aligning to TRBD1. The germline CDR1 and CDR2 sequences are DFQATT and SNEGSKA (reference sequence). J was trimmed by 4 bases and V by 6 bases; bases with no gene match: 9. CDR3 length equals 13 residues.

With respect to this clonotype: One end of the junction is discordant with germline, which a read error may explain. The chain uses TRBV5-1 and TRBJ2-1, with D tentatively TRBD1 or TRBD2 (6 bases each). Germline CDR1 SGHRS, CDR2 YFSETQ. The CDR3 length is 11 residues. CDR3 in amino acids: CASSWEGGQLF. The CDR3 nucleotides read TGCGCCAGCAGCTGGGAAGGGGGGCAGCTCTTC.

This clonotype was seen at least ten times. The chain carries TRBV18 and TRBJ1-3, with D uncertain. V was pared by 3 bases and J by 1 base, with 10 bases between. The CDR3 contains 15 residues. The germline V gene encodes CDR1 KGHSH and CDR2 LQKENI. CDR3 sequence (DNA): TGTGCCAGCTCACCGCCTCGGACGTCTGGAAACACCATATATTTT. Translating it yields CASSPPRTSGNTIYF.

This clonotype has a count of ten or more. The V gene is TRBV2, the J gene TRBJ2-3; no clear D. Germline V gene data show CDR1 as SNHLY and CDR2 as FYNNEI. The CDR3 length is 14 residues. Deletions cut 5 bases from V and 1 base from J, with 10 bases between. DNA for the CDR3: TGTGCCAGCAGTCCACGTTTGGGCACAGATACGCAGTATTTT. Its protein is CASSPRLGTDTQYF.

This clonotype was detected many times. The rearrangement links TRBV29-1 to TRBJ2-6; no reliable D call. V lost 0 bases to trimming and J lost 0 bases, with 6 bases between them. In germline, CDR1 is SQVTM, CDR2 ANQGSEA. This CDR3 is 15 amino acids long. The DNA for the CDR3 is TGCAGCGTTGAAGATCGGCGCTCTGGGGCCAACGTCCTGACTTTC. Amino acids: CSVEDRRSGANVLTF.

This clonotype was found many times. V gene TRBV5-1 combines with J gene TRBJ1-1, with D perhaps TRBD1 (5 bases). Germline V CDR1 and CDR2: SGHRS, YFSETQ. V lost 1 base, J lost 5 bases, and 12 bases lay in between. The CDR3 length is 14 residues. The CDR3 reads CASSLIRGVTEAFF. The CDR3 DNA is TGCGCCAGCAGCTTGATCCGGGGGGTGACTGAAGCTTTCTTT.

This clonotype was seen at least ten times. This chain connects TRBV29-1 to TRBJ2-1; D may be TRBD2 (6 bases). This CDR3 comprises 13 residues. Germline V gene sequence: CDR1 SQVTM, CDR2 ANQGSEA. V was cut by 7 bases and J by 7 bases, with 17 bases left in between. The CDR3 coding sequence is TGCAGCGCTCCACTAGCAGTGTATAATGAGCAGTTCTTC. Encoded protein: CSAPLAVYNEQFF.

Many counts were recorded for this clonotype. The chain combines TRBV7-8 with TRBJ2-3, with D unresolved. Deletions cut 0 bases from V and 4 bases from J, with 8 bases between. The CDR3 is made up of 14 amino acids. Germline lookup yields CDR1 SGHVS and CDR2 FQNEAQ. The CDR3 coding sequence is TGTGCCAGCAGCTTAGCGCTGTCCCCAGATACGCAGTATTTT. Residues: CASSLALSPDTQYF.

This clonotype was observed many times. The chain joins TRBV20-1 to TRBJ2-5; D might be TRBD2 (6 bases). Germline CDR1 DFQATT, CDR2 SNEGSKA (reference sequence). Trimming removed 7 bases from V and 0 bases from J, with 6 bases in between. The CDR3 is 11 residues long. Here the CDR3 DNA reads TGCAGTGGGGGGGACCAAGAGACCCAGTACTTC. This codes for CSGGDQETQYF.

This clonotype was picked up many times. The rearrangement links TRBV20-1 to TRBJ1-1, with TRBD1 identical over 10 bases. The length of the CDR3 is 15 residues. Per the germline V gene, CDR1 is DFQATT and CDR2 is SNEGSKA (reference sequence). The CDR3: CSAGGTGANNTEAFF. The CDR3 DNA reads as TGCAGCGCAGGAGGGACAGGGGCAAATAACACTGAAGCTTTCTTT.

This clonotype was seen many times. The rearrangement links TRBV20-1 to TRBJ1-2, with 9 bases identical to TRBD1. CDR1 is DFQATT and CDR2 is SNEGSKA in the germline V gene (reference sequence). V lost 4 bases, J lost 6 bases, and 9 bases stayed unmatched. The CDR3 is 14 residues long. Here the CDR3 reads CSAIPRDRDNGYTF. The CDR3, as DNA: TGCAGTGCTATCCCCCGGGACAGGGATAATGGCTACACCTTC.

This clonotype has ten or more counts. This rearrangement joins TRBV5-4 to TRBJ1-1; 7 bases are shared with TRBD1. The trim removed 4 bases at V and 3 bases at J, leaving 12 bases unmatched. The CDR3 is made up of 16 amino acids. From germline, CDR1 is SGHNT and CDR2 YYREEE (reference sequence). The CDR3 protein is CASSQGGDPSDTEAFF. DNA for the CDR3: TGTGCCAGCAGCCAGGGGGGGGATCCTTCGGACACTGAAGCTTTCTTT.

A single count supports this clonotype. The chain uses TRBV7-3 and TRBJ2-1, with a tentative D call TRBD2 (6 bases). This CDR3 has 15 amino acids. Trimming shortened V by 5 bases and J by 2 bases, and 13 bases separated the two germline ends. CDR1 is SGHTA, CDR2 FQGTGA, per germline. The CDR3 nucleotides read TGTGCCAGCAGCCAGTCACTAGCCACCTACAATGAGCAGTTCTTC. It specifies CASSQSLATYNEQFF.

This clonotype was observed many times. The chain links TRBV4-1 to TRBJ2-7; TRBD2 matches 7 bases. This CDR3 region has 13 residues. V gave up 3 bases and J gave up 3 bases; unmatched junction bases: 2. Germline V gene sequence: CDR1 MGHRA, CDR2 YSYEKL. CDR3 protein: CASSQWGGYEQYF. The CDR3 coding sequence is TGCGCCAGCAGCCAGTGGGGGGGCTACGAGCAGTACTTC.

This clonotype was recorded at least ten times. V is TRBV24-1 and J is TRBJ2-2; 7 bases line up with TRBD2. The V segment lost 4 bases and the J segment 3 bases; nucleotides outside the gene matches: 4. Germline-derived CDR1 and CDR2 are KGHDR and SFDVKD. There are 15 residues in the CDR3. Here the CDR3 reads CATSDGRMDTGELFF. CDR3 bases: TGTGCCACCAGTGACGGGAGGATGGACACCGGGGAGCTGTTTTTT.

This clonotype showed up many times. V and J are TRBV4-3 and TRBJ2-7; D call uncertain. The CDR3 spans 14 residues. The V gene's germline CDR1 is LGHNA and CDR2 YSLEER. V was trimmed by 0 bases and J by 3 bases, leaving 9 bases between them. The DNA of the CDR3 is TGCGCCAGCAGCCAAGATTCGTGGAGCTACGAGCAGTACTTC. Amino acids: CASSQDSWSYEQYF.

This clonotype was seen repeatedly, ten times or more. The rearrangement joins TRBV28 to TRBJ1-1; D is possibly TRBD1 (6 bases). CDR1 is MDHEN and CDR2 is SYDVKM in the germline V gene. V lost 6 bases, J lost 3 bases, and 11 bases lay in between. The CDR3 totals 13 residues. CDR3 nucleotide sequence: TGTGCCAGCAGCGCCGCAGGGGACACTGAAGCTTTCTTT. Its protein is CASSAAGDTEAFF.

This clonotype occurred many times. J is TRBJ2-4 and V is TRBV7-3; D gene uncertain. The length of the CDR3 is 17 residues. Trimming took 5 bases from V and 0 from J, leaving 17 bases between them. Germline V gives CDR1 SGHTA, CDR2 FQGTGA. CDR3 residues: CASSLKVSVLAKNIQYF. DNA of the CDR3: TGTGCCAGCAGCCTTAAAGTCAGCGTACTAGCCAAAAACATTCAGTACTTC.

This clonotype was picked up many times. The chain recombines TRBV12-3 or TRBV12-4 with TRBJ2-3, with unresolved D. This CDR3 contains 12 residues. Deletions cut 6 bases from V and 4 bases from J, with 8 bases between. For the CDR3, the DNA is TGTGCCAGCAGGACAATAGCAGATACGCAGTATTTT. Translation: CASRTIADTQYF.

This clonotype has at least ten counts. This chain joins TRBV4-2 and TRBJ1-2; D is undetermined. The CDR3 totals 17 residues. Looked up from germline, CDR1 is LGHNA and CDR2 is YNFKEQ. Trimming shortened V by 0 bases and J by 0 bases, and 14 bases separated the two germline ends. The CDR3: CASSQELNSPTNYGYTF. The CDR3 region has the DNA TGTGCCAGCAGCCAAGAGTTAAATTCGCCAACTAACTATGGCTACACCTTC.

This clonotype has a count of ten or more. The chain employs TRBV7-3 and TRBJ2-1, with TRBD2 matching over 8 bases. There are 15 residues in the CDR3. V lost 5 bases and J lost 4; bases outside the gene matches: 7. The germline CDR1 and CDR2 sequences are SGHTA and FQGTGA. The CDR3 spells CASSPPGTRYNEQFF. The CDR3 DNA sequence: TGTGCCAGCAGCCCGCCCGGGACTAGATACAATGAGCAGTTCTTC.